The entry below gives a single T cell receptor (beta chain) sequence along with its context. The antigen is not known. V was trimmed by 5 bases and J by 2 bases, leaving 14 bases between them. The CDR3 loop spans 15 amino acids. Germline V gives CDR1 SGHVS, CDR2 FQNEAQ. This sample is part of a study of cytomegalovirus exposure and HLA in healthy donors. The PCR had 60 Vbeta and 13 Jbeta primers. Assay: immunoSEQ multiplex PCR; the TCRdb copy retains only in-frame clones and omits some. The sample holds approximately 110,000 clones, 15% seen once. Study-wide findings and caveats: Productive rates of about 87% or about 30% were seen for most TCR beta V segments in an earlier analysis. Rarity held for most TCR sequences, but there were some public TCRs that occurred in many donors. Fewer N-insertions (relative to the roughly 730-donor mean) were reportedly seen in an Asian-associated ancestry cluster in a later analysis.

This sequence originates from a female donor in good health and CMV-seronegative. The rearrangement joins TRBV7-8 to TRBJ2-3; weak D call: TRBD2 (7 bases). The sequenced material came from PBMCs. The CDR3 coding sequence is TGTGCCAGCAGCCCCCGCGGGGGCCACACAGATACGCAGTATTTT. This gives the protein CASSPRGGHTDTQYF.